These T cell receptor beta chains were read from a single sample in a study of blood T cell repertoires in COVID-19. Measured with immunoSEQ multiplex PCR; TCRdb has only the in-frame clones, and not every one. The sample has about 300,000 clones, 70% to 85% seen once. The specimen was peripheral blood. The receptors here all came from a human donor with COVID-19, enrolled during active disease. The donor label of this sample is uncertain. Each CDR3 is given with its conserved first and last residue. D genes are given only for firm matches. Clone size appears in some rows only: once, few, many, or a class for an expanded clone.

J gene: TRBJ1-1; D gene: NA; clone size: NA; V gene: TRBV5-4; CDR3 protein: CASSLEGGRNTEAFF; CDR3 DNA: TGTGCCAGCAGCTTGGAAGGGGGAAGGAACACTGAAGCTTTCTTT
J gene: TRBJ2-3; D gene: NA; clone size: NA; V gene: TRBV13; CDR3 protein: CASSAGLLPGGTQYF; CDR3 DNA: TGTGCCAGCAGCGCGGGCCTTCTTCCCGGGGGTACGCAGTATTTT
J gene: TRBJ2-3; D gene: TRBD2; clone size: once; V gene: TRBV2; CDR3 protein: CASQPGGGSLDTQYF; CDR3 DNA: TGTGCCAGCCAGCCGGGAGGCGGGAGCTTAGATACGCAGTATTTT
J gene: TRBJ2-3; D gene: TRBD2; clone size: NA; V gene: TRBV29-1; CDR3 protein: CSVGKAGGPSDTQYF; CDR3 DNA: TGCAGCGTGGGGAAAGCGGGAGGGCCCTCGGATACGCAGTATTTT
J gene: TRBJ2-1; D gene: TRBD2; clone size: NA; V gene: TRBV28; CDR3 protein: CASSRPTSGSYNEQFF; CDR3 DNA: TGTGCCAGCAGCCGACCTACTAGCGGGAGTTACAATGAGCAGTTCTTC
J gene: TRBJ2-1; D gene: TRBD2; clone size: NA; V gene: TRBV10-3; CDR3 protein: CAISNGGRRYNEQFF; CDR3 DNA: TGTGCCATCAGTAACGGCGGGAGGCGCTACAATGAGCAGTTCTTC
J gene: TRBJ2-7; D gene: TRBD2; clone size: NA; V gene: TRBV6-2/TRBV6-3; CDR3 protein: CASSYAASGTYEQYF; CDR3 DNA: TGTGCCAGCAGTTACGCGGCTAGCGGTACCTACGAGCAGTACTTC
J gene: TRBJ2-1; D gene: TRBD2; clone size: once; V gene: TRBV5-1; CDR3 protein: CASSLEPSGALQFF; CDR3 DNA: TGCGCCAGCAGCTTGGAACCTAGCGGGGCGTTGCAGTTCTTC
J gene: TRBJ1-5; D gene: TRBD1; clone size: NA; V gene: TRBV5-8; CDR3 protein: CASSGLDRGLNQPQHF; CDR3 DNA: TGTGCCAGCAGCGGCTTGGACAGGGGGCTCAATCAGCCCCAGCATTTT
J gene: TRBJ1-1; D gene: NA; clone size: NA; V gene: TRBV3-1/TRBV3-2; CDR3 protein: CASSQLIRGGTEAFF; CDR3 DNA: TGTGCCAGCAGCCAATTAATCCGGGGAGGCACTGAAGCTTTCTTT
J gene: TRBJ2-7; D gene: TRBD2; clone size: NA; V gene: TRBV7-3; CDR3 protein: CASSFSGSLSYEQYF; CDR3 DNA: TGTGCCAGCAGCTTTAGCGGGAGTTTATCCTACGAGCAGTACTTC
J gene: TRBJ2-1; D gene: TRBD2; clone size: few; V gene: TRBV7-8; CDR3 protein: CASSLAGTSGTNEQFF; CDR3 DNA: TGTGCCAGCAGCTTAGCAGGGACGAGCGGGACTAACGAGCAGTTCTTC
J gene: TRBJ1-5; D gene: NA; clone size: NA; V gene: TRBV19; CDR3 protein: CASNPGANQPQHF; CDR3 DNA: TGTGCCAGTAATCCAGGGGCTAATCAGCCCCAGCATTTT
J gene: TRBJ1-5; D gene: NA; clone size: NA; V gene: TRBV30; CDR3 protein: CAWSVRSGQLDQPQHF; CDR3 DNA: TGTGCCTGGAGTGTGAGGTCTGGACAGTTGGATCAGCCCCAGCATTTT
J gene: TRBJ2-7; D gene: NA; clone size: few; V gene: TRBV7-8; CDR3 protein: CASSASTGVYEQYF; CDR3 DNA: TGTGCCAGCAGCGCCTCGACAGGAGTCTACGAGCAGTACTTC
J gene: TRBJ1-1; D gene: NA; clone size: NA; V gene: TRBV10-3; CDR3 protein: CAISEYRDTEAFF; CDR3 DNA: TGTGCCATCAGTGAGTACAGAGACACTGAAGCTTTCTTT
J gene: TRBJ2-2; D gene: TRBD2; clone size: NA; V gene: TRBV3-1/TRBV3-2; CDR3 protein: CASSQVAGVTGELFF; CDR3 DNA: TGTGCCAGCAGCCAAGTAGCGGGAGTCACCGGGGAGCTGTTTTTT
J gene: TRBJ2-2; D gene: TRBD2; clone size: NA; V gene: TRBV7-3; CDR3 protein: CASSATSGHTGELFF; CDR3 DNA: TGTGCCAGCAGCGCGACTAGCGGCCACACCGGGGAGCTGTTTTTT
J gene: TRBJ1-5; D gene: NA; clone size: NA; V gene: TRBV28; CDR3 protein: CASSLGLAYQPQHF; CDR3 DNA: TGTGCCAGCAGTTTAGGTTTAGCCTATCAGCCCCAGCATTTT
J gene: TRBJ2-3; D gene: TRBD2; clone size: NA; V gene: TRBV4-3; CDR3 protein: CASSQDGRVADTQYF; CDR3 DNA: TGCGCCAGCAGCCAAGACGGGAGGGTGGCAGATACGCAGTATTTT
J gene: TRBJ2-7; D gene: TRBD2; clone size: NA; V gene: TRBV14; CDR3 protein: CASSPGVAGGWRTYF; CDR3 DNA: TGTGCCAGCAGCCCCGGGGTAGCGGGAGGATGGAGGACGTACTTC
J gene: TRBJ1-4; D gene: NA; clone size: NA; V gene: TRBV7-9; CDR3 protein: CASSLGRGREKLFF; CDR3 DNA: TGTGCCAGCAGCTTAGGCAGGGGACGTGAAAAACTGTTTTTT
J gene: TRBJ2-6; D gene: TRBD2; clone size: NA; V gene: TRBV7-2; CDR3 protein: CASSRRTSGRALGANVLTF; CDR3 DNA: TGTGCCAGCAGCCGCAGGACTAGCGGGAGGGCCCTTGGGGCCAACGTCCTGACTTTC
J gene: TRBJ1-4; D gene: TRBD1; clone size: NA; V gene: TRBV6-1; CDR3 protein: CASSEPGQTNEKLFF; CDR3 DNA: TGTGCCAGCAGTGAGCCGGGACAGACAAATGAAAAACTGTTTTTT
J gene: TRBJ2-7; D gene: NA; clone size: NA; V gene: TRBV6-6; CDR3 protein: CASSFQRYEQYF; CDR3 DNA: TGTGCCAGCAGTTTCCAGCGGTACGAGCAGTACTTC
J gene: TRBJ1-1; D gene: TRBD1; clone size: NA; V gene: TRBV15; CDR3 protein: CATSSARGWTEAFF; CDR3 DNA: TGTGCCACCAGCTCCGCCAGGGGGTGGACTGAAGCTTTCTTT
J gene: TRBJ2-1; D gene: TRBD2; clone size: NA; V gene: TRBV19; CDR3 protein: CASRTLQGATSGSGEQFF; CDR3 DNA: TGTGCCAGTAGAACCTTACAGGGGGCGACTAGCGGGAGTGGTGAGCAGTTCTTC
J gene: TRBJ1-1; D gene: TRBD1; clone size: few; V gene: TRBV5-6; CDR3 protein: CASRRTGRNTEAFF; CDR3 DNA: TGTGCCAGCAGAAGGACAGGCCGGAACACTGAAGCTTTCTTT
J gene: TRBJ1-1; D gene: NA; clone size: NA; V gene: TRBV10-1; CDR3 protein: CASSEDRGFTEAFF; CDR3 DNA: TGCGCCAGCAGTGAGGATCGGGGTTTCACTGAAGCTTTCTTT
J gene: TRBJ2-3; D gene: NA; clone size: NA; V gene: TRBV24-1; CDR3 protein: CATRGTALTDTQYF; CDR3 DNA: TGTGCCACCAGGGGCACGGCCCTCACAGATACGCAGTATTTT
J gene: TRBJ2-1; D gene: NA; clone size: few; V gene: TRBV2; CDR3 protein: CASSDASVHNEQFF; CDR3 DNA: TGTGCCAGCAGTGACGCTTCAGTGCACAATGAGCAGTTCTTC
J gene: TRBJ1-5; D gene: TRBD1; clone size: once; V gene: TRBV9; CDR3 protein: CASSVAPFDRVRWYRKICNQPQHF; CDR3 DNA: TGTGCCAGCAGCGTAGCCCCATTTGACAGGGTTAGGTGGTACAGAAAAATCTGCAATCAGCCCCAGCATTTT
J gene: TRBJ1-6; D gene: NA; clone size: NA; V gene: TRBV4-2; CDR3 protein: CASSQERLAPNSPLHF; CDR3 DNA: TGTGCCAGCAGCCAAGAGCGACTCGCCCCAAATTCACCCCTCCACTTT
J gene: TRBJ1-5; D gene: NA; clone size: NA; V gene: TRBV27; CDR3 protein: CASRAYQGNQPQHF; CDR3 DNA: TGTGCCAGCAGGGCGTACCAGGGCAATCAGCCCCAGCATTTT
J gene: TRBJ1-1; D gene: TRBD1; clone size: NA; V gene: TRBV29-1; CDR3 protein: CSVDAGGFTEAFF; CDR3 DNA: TGCAGCGTTGACGCAGGGGGCTTCACTGAAGCTTTCTTT
J gene: TRBJ2-3; D gene: NA; clone size: NA; V gene: TRBV5-6; CDR3 protein: CASSLGGRSATDTQYF; CDR3 DNA: TGTGCCAGCAGCTTGGGGGGGCGGAGCGCCACAGATACGCAGTATTTT
J gene: TRBJ1-3; D gene: NA; clone size: NA; V gene: TRBV9; CDR3 protein: CASSRDTVSSGNTIYF; CDR3 DNA: TGTGCCAGCAGCAGAGACACAGTGAGCTCTGGAAACACCATATATTTT
J gene: TRBJ2-5; D gene: TRBD2; clone size: NA; V gene: TRBV19; CDR3 protein: CASSISGTSGKLFGTQYF; CDR3 DNA: TGTGCCAGTAGTATATCCGGGACTAGCGGGAAACTGTTCGGGACCCAGTACTTC
J gene: TRBJ1-5; D gene: NA; clone size: once; V gene: TRBV28; CDR3 protein: CASSLGVSNQPQHF; CDR3 DNA: TGTGCCAGCAGTTTAGGAGTTAGCAATCAGCCCCAGCATTTT
J gene: TRBJ1-6; D gene: NA; clone size: NA; V gene: TRBV5-6; CDR3 protein: CASSLAGLGGNSPLHF; CDR3 DNA: TGTGCCAGCAGCTTGGCAGGGCTTGGGGGGAATTCACCCCTCCACTTT
J gene: TRBJ2-5; D gene: TRBD1; clone size: NA; V gene: TRBV28; CDR3 protein: CASSPTRQGDQETQYF; CDR3 DNA: TGTGCCAGCAGTCCTACTCGACAGGGTGACCAAGAGACCCAGTACTTC
J gene: TRBJ2-7; D gene: TRBD2; clone size: once; V gene: TRBV28; CDR3 protein: CASSSASGNNYEQYF; CDR3 DNA: TGTGCCAGCAGTTCGGCTAGCGGGAACAACTACGAGCAGTACTTC
J gene: TRBJ2-1; D gene: TRBD2; clone size: few; V gene: TRBV30; CDR3 protein: CAWSRLAGSPSEQFF; CDR3 DNA: TGTGCCTGGAGCAGACTAGCGGGGTCCCCATCTGAGCAGTTCTTC
J gene: TRBJ1-2; D gene: NA; clone size: NA; V gene: TRBV7-2; CDR3 protein: CASSLLRGVQGSRGYTF; CDR3 DNA: TGTGCCAGCAGCCTCCTGAGAGGCGTGCAGGGGAGTCGAGGCTACACCTTC
J gene: TRBJ2-1; D gene: TRBD1; clone size: NA; V gene: TRBV4-3; CDR3 protein: CASSQDWVGTGTYNEQFF; CDR3 DNA: TGCGCCAGCAGCCAAGATTGGGTTGGGACAGGGACCTACAATGAGCAGTTCTTC
J gene: TRBJ1-1; D gene: NA; clone size: NA; V gene: TRBV5-1; CDR3 protein: CASSLSAGGENTEAFF; CDR3 DNA: TGCGCCAGCAGCTTATCAGCTGGAGGGGAGAACACTGAAGCTTTCTTT
J gene: TRBJ2-7; D gene: NA; clone size: NA; V gene: TRBV30; CDR3 protein: CAWSGSVSALYEQYF; CDR3 DNA: TGTGCCTGGAGTGGTTCGGTTAGCGCCCTTTACGAGCAGTACTTC
J gene: TRBJ2-1; D gene: NA; clone size: few; V gene: TRBV19; CDR3 protein: CASSAAGGTYNEQFF; CDR3 DNA: TGTGCCAGTAGTGCTGCGGGTGGGACCTACAATGAGCAGTTCTTC
J gene: TRBJ2-7; D gene: TRBD2; clone size: NA; V gene: TRBV7-3; CDR3 protein: CASGVASGSPDEQYF; CDR3 DNA: TGTGCCAGCGGGGTGGCTAGCGGGAGCCCCGACGAGCAGTACTTC
J gene: TRBJ2-7; D gene: TRBD1; clone size: NA; V gene: TRBV15; CDR3 protein: CATSEDGTGIREQYF; CDR3 DNA: TGTGCCACCAGCGAAGACGGGACAGGGATCCGCGAGCAGTACTTC
J gene: TRBJ2-3; D gene: TRBD2; clone size: NA; V gene: TRBV7-2; CDR3 protein: CASSSRLAPTDTQYF; CDR3 DNA: TGTGCCAGCAGCTCCCGACTAGCGCCCACAGATACGCAGTATTTT
J gene: TRBJ2-3; D gene: NA; clone size: few; V gene: TRBV28; CDR3 protein: CASSLASRDTQYF; CDR3 DNA: TGTGCCAGCAGTTTAGCTAGCAGAGATACGCAGTATTTT
J gene: TRBJ1-2; D gene: TRBD1; clone size: NA; V gene: TRBV14; CDR3 protein: CASSRDRVGGYTF; CDR3 DNA: TGTGCCAGCAGCCGAGACAGGGTGGGTGGCTACACCTTC
J gene: TRBJ1-1; D gene: NA; clone size: NA; V gene: TRBV28; CDR3 protein: CASSFPGARGRAEAFF; CDR3 DNA: TGTGCCAGCAGTTTTCCAGGGGCGAGGGGGAGGGCTGAAGCTTTCTTT
J gene: TRBJ2-1; D gene: TRBD1; clone size: many; V gene: TRBV4-2; CDR3 protein: CASSLRPGTGISNEQFF; CDR3 DNA: TGTGCCAGCAGCCTCAGACCCGGGACAGGGATAAGCAATGAGCAGTTCTTC
J gene: TRBJ2-3; D gene: NA; clone size: NA; V gene: TRBV5-1; CDR3 protein: CASSFGTPTDTQYF; CDR3 DNA: TGCGCCAGCAGCTTCGGGACTCCCACAGATACGCAGTATTTT
J gene: TRBJ2-3; D gene: TRBD2; clone size: NA; V gene: TRBV11-3; CDR3 protein: CASSLGASGRARYTQYF; CDR3 DNA: TGTGCCAGCAGCTTAGGGGCTAGCGGGAGGGCCAGGTATACGCAGTATTTT